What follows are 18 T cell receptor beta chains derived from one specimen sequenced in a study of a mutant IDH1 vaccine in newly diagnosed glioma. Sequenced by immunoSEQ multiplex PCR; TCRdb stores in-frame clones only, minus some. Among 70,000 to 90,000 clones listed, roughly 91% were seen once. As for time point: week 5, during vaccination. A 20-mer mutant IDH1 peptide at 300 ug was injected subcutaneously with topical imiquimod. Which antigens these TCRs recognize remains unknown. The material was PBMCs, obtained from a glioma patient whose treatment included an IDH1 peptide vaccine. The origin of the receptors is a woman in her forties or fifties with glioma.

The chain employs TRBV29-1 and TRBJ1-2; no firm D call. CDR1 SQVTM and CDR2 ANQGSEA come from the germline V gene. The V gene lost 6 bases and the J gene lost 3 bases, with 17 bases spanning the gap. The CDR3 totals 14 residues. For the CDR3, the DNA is TGCAGCGTGGGCCTCTTGGACGTATACTATGGCTACACCTTC. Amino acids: CSVGLLDVYYGYTF. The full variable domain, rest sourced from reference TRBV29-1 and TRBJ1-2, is SAVISQKPSRDICQRGTSLTIQCQVDSQVTMMFWYRQQPGQSLTLIATANQGSEATYESGFVIDKFPISRPNLTFSTLTVSNMSPEDSSIYLCSVGLLDVYYGYTFGSGTRLTVV.

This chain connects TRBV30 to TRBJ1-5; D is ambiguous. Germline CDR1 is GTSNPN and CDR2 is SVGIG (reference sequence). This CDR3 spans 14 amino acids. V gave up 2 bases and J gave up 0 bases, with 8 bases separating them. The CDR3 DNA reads TGTGCCTGGAGTAGGTTGAATAGCAATCAGCCCCAGCATTTT. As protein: CAWSRLNSNQPQHF.

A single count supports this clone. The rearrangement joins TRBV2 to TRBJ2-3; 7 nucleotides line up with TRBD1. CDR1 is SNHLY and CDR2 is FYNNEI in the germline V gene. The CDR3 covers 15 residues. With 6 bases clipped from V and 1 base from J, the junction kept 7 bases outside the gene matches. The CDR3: CASSDRGGGTDTQYF. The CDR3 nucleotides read TGTGCCAGCAGCGATCGAGGGGGCGGCACAGATACGCAGTATTTT.

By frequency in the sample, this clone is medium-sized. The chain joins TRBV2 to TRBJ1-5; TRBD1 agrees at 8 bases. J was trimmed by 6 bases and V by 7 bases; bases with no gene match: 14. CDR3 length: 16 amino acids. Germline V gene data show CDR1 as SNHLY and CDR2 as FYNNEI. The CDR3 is CASTPQGAGVAQPQHF. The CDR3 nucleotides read TGTGCCAGCACTCCCCAGGGGGCGGGGGTGGCTCAGCCCCAGCATTTT.

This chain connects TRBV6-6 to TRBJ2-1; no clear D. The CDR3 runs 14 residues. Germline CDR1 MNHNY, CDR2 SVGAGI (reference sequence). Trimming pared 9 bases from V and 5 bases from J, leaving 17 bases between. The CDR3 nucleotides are TGTGCCAGTTACGACCCCCGAGGAGACAATGAGCAGTTCTTC. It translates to CASYDPRGDNEQFF.

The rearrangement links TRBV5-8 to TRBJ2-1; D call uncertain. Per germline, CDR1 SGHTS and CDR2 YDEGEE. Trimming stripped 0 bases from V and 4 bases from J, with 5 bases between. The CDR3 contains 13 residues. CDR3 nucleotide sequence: TGTGCCAGCAGCTTGGCCAGATACAATGAGCAGTTCTTC. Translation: CASSLARYNEQFF.

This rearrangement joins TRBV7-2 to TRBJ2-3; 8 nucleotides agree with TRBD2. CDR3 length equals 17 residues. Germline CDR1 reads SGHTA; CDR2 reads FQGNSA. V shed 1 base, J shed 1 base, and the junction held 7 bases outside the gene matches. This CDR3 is CASSLDPGLEGTDTQYF. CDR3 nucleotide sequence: TGTGCCAGCAGCTTAGATCCGGGACTAGAAGGCACAGATACGCAGTATTTT.

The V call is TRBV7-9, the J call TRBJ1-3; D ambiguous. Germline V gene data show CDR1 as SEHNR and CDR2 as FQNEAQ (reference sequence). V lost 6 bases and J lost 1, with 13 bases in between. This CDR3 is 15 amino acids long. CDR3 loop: CASSQMGGSGNTIYF. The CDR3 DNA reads TGTGCCAGCAGTCAGATGGGCGGGTCTGGAAACACCATATATTTT.

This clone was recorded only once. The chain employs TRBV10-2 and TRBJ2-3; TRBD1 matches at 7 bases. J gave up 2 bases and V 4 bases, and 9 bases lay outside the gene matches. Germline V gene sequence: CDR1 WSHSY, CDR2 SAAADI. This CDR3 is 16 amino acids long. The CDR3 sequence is CASSGDRLMITDTQYF. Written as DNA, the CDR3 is TGCGCCAGCAGTGGGGACAGATTGATGATCACAGATACGCAGTATTTT.

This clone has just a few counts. The CDR3 coding sequence is TGCAGCGCACCTTCGTCTTGGAACACTGAAGCTTTCTTT. This gives the protein CSAPSSWNTEAFF. The chain uses TRBV29-1 and TRBJ1-1; D remains unclear. The CDR3 runs 13 residues. Germline CDR1 reads SQVTM; CDR2 reads ANQGSEA. With 7 bases removed from V and 1 base from J, the gap between germline ends came to 13 bases. Together with reference TRBV29-1 and TRBJ1-1, the CDR3 gives the full variable domain: SAVISQKPSRDICQRGTSLTIQCQVDSQVTMMFWYRQQPGQSLTLIATANQGSEATYESGFVIDKFPISRPNLTFSTLTVSNMSPEDSSIYLCSAPSSWNTEAFFGQGTRLTVV.

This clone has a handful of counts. CDR3 DNA sequence: TGTGCCAGCAGCCCCCAGTCCTACAATGAGCAGTTCTTC. This sequence encodes CASSPQSYNEQFF. This chain joins TRBV6-6 and TRBJ2-1; D remains ambiguous. The CDR3 contains 13 residues. The germline CDR1 and CDR2 sequences are MNHNY and SVGAGI (reference sequence). V was trimmed by 6 bases and J by 1 base, leaving 7 bases between them.

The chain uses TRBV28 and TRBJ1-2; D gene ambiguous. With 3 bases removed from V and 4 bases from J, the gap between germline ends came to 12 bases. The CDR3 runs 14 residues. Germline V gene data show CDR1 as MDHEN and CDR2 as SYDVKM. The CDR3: CASSLGRTVYGYTF. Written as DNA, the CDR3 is TGTGCCAGCAGTTTGGGCAGGACCGTCTATGGCTACACCTTC.

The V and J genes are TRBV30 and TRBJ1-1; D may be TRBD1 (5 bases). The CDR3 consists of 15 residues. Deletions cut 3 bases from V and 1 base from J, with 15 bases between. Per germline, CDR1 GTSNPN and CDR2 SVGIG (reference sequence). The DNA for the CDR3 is TGTGCCTGGAGCGCTTGGGACCGAAAGAACACTGAAGCTTTCTTT. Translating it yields CAWSAWDRKNTEAFF.

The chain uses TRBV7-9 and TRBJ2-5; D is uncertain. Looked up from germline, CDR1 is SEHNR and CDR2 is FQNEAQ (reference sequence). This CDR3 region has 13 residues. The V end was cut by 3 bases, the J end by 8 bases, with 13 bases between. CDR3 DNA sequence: TGTGCCAGCAGCTTGCCCCGTGGGCTAACCCAGTACTTC. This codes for CASSLPRGLTQYF.

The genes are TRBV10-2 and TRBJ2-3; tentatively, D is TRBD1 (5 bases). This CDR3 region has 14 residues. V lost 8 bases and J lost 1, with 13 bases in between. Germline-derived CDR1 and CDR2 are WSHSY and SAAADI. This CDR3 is CASSSRARTDTQYF. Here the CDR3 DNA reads TGCGCCAGCTCGTCCAGGGCCCGCACAGATACGCAGTATTTT.

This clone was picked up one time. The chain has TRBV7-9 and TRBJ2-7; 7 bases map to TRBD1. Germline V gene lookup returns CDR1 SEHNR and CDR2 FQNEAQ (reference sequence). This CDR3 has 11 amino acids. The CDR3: CWTGNSYEQYF. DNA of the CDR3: TGTTGGACAGGAAATTCCTACGAGCAGTACTTC. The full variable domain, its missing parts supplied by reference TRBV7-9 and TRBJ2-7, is DTGVSQNPRHKITKRGQNVTFRCDPISEHNRLYWYRQTLGQGPEFLTYFQNEAQLEKSRLLSDRFSAERPKGSFSTLEIQRTEQGDSAMYLCWTGNSYEQYFGPGTRLTVT.

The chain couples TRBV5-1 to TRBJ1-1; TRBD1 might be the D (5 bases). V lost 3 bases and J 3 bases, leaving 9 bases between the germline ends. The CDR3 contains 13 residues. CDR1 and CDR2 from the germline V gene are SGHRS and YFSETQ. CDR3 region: CASSWEGDTEAFF. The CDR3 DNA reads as TGCGCCAGCAGCTGGGAAGGGGACACTGAAGCTTTCTTT.

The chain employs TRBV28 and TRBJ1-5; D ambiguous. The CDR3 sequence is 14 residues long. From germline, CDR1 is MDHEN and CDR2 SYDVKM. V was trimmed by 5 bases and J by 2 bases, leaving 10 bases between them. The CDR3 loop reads CASSPFGGNQPQHF. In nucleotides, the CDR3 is TGTGCCAGCAGTCCTTTTGGGGGCAATCAGCCCCAGCATTTT.